This T cell receptor beta chain derives from a study of neurological immune-mediated disorders. General observations from the study: As far as clinical or MRI features were concerned, none was associated with the multiple sclerosis repertoire cluster.

Synthesis of cDNA used 5'RACE (with 10-nucleotide random UMIs). One entry per CDR3 protein, called by TCRdb with MiXCR from the 5' RACE reads. The repertoire holds about 55,000 distinct CDR3 sequences, over 4% seen once, with 2.9% in the top ten. Trimming took off 2 bases at V and 5 bases at J, with 12 bases between the two ends. CDR3 length: 14 amino acids. Germline values: CDR1 SEHNR, CDR2 FQNEAQ (reference sequence). This clonotype came up many times. The antigen is not known. This TCR was sampled from a man between 50 and 59 years old with multiple sclerosis. The sequenced sample was PBMCs. J is TRBJ2-5 and V is TRBV7-9; D not certain. The DNA for the CDR3 is TGTGCCAGCAGCTTAAGAACGGAAACGGAGACCCAGTACTTC. Protein product: CASSLRTETETQYF.